At least ten counts were recorded for the clone carrying this T cell receptor beta chain. V shed 4 bases, J shed 3 bases, and the junction held 5 bases outside the gene matches. Germline V gene data show CDR1 as LNHDA and CDR2 as SQIVND (reference sequence). The CDR3 extends over 14 amino acids. The sample belongs to a study of CD8+CD57+ T cells in acquired aplastic anemia. About the research overall: Sorted cells (CD4+ and CD8+) yielded DNA amounts that averaged approximately 3.1 ug.

Sequenced patients had shown CD8+CD57+ cell expansion by flow cytometry. Every patient had severe acquired aplastic anemia. No therapy had been given to the patients at the time of blood sampling. It was genomic DNA that served as the template for profiling TCR beta VDJ and CDR3. One entry per CDR3 protein results from TCRdb running MiXCR on the reads. The sample gives just over 450,000 distinct CDR3 sequences, over 25% of which show up once; 0.82% is in the top ten. The clonotype was recovered from a human donor with aplastic anemia. The sequenced material came from sorted CD4+, CD8+, or CD8+CD57+ T cells (not recorded which) from PBMCs. J is TRBJ2-7 and V is TRBV19; TRBD1 matches 8 bases. The CDR3 reads CASSSDRGRYEQYF. DNA of the CDR3: TGTGCCAGTAGTAGCGACAGGGGTCGCTACGAGCAGTACTTC. Full variable domain (outside the CDR3, taken from reference TRBV19 and TRBJ2-7): DGGITQSPKYLFRKEGQNVTLSCEQNLNHDAMYWYRQDPGQGLRLIYYSQIVNDFQKGDIAEGYSVSREKKESFPLTVTSAQKNPTAFYLCASSSDRGRYEQYFGPGTRLTVT.